The 23 T cell receptor beta chains in this list originate from one sample, sequenced in a study of CD8 T cells in ankylosing spondylitis. TCRdb re-derived calls from the 5' RACE reads in MiXCR, one entry per CDR3 protein. The sample holds under 300,000 distinct CDR3 sequences, roughly 10% seen once. Specimen: blood, either unsorted or a sorted T cell fraction (not recorded which). These receptors came from a male donor with ankylosing spondylitis or in good health (not recorded which).

The chain combines TRBV5-1 with TRBJ2-1; D possibly corresponds to TRBD2 (5 bases). The CDR3 has 15 amino acids. Germline CDR1 SGHRS, CDR2 YFSETQ. V was trimmed by 0 bases and J by 7 bases, leaving 14 bases between them. CDR3 sequence reads: CASSLGETLGNEQFF. DNA of the CDR3: TGCGCCAGCAGCTTGGGTGAGACACTAGGGAATGAGCAGTTCTTC. Complete variable domain (other parts from reference TRBV5-1 and TRBJ2-1): KAGVTQTPRYLIKTRGQQVTLSCSPISGHRSVSWYQQTPGQGLQFLFEYFSETQRNKGNFPGRFSGRQFSNSRSEMNVSTLELGDSALYLCASSLGETLGNEQFFGPGTRLTVL.

This clonotype showed up many times. The chain combines TRBV12-3 or TRBV12-4 with TRBJ2-3, with D possibly being TRBD2 (6 bases). The CDR3 length is 12 residues. The germline V and J ends were trimmed by 3 bases and 5 bases, with 6 bases remaining between them. The CDR3 is CASSFGGDTQYF. For the CDR3, the DNA is TGTGCCAGCAGTTTCGGGGGAGATACGCAGTATTTT.

Many counts were recorded for this clonotype. J is TRBJ2-3 and V is TRBV20-1; 8 bases fit TRBD1. J lost 1 base, V lost 5 bases, and 5 bases had no gene match. The length of the CDR3 is 14 residues. CDR1 and CDR2 (germline): DFQATT, SNEGSKA (reference sequence). The CDR3 DNA reads as TGCAGTGCTCCCCGGACAGGGCGCACAGATACGCAGTATTTT. It is translated as CSAPRTGRTDTQYF.

This clonotype occurred many times. The rearrangement joins TRBV20-1 to TRBJ2-7; 9 bases are shared with TRBD1. Per the germline V gene, CDR1 is DFQATT and CDR2 is SNEGSKA (reference sequence). V lost 6 bases to trimming and J lost 4 bases; unmatched junction nucleotides: 10. The CDR3 contains 14 residues. CDR3 DNA: TGCAGTGCCCCCGAATGGACAGGGGTTTACGAGCAGTACTTC. Residues: CSAPEWTGVYEQYF.

This clonotype was seen repeatedly, ten times or more. The chain uses TRBV10-1 and TRBJ2-2; D is perhaps TRBD1 (5 bases). The germline V gene has CDR1 WNHNN and CDR2 SYGVQD (reference sequence). Trimming took 6 bases from V and 1 from J, leaving 12 bases between them. The CDR3 extends over 15 amino acids. CDR3 in amino acids: CASRIDSLNTGELFF. For the CDR3, the DNA is TGCGCCAGCAGGATAGACAGCTTGAACACCGGGGAGCTGTTTTTT.

This clonotype was detected many times. The J gene is TRBJ1-1, the V gene TRBV5-1; D gene uncertain. Germline CDR1 is SGHRS and CDR2 is YFSETQ. Trimming removed 6 bases at V and 3 bases at J, with 12 bases between. This CDR3 comprises 13 residues. The CDR3 reads CASNVRFDTEAFF. In nucleotides, the CDR3 is TGCGCCAGCAATGTGAGATTCGACACTGAAGCTTTCTTT. Variable domain in full (rest from reference TRBV5-1 and TRBJ1-1): KAGVTQTPRYLIKTRGQQVTLSCSPISGHRSVSWYQQTPGQGLQFLFEYFSETQRNKGNFPGRFSGRQFSNSRSEMNVSTLELGDSALYLCASNVRFDTEAFFGQGTRLTVV.

V is TRBV28 and J is TRBJ1-6; D is uncertain. The CDR3 covers 16 residues. V lost 5 bases and J 10 bases, leaving 21 bases between the germline ends. Germline V gives CDR1 MDHEN, CDR2 SYDVKM. In nucleotides, the CDR3 is TGTGCCAGCAGTGGGCAGGACCTCGCACCGAGGTCACCCCTCCACTTT. It is translated as CASSGQDLAPRSPLHF.

Concerning this clonotype itself: This may stem from a read error, because a much larger clone lies one nucleotide away. V and J are TRBV15 and TRBJ2-5; D may match TRBD1 or TRBD2 (5 bases each). CDR3 length equals 15 residues. Looked up from germline, CDR1 is LNHNV and CDR2 is YYDKDF (reference sequence). In DNA, the CDR3 is TGTGTCACCAGCGGCACAGACAGCCTTCAAGAGACCCAGTACTTC. It yields the protein CVTSGTDSLQETQYF.

This clonotype was seen a handful of times. This chain connects TRBV27 to TRBJ2-7; 7 bases are shared with TRBD2. Germline trimming cut 3 bases from V and 6 bases from J; bases unmatched to any gene: 8. Germline V gene lookup returns CDR1 MNHEY and CDR2 SMNVEV (reference sequence). This CDR3 spans 14 amino acids. Written as DNA, the CDR3 is TGTGCCAGCAGTTTTGGGGGGGTCCTCAGCGAGCAGTACTTC. Translation gives CASSFGGVLSEQYF.

This clonotype was recorded at least ten times. The rearrangement uses TRBV4-1 and TRBJ2-1, with 8 bases identical to TRBD2. V shed 1 base, J shed 5 bases, and the junction held 10 bases outside the gene matches. CDR1 is MGHRA, CDR2 YSYEKL, per germline. This CDR3 has 17 amino acids. CDR3 amino acids: CASSQVYALAVDNEQFF. The CDR3 coding sequence is TGCGCCAGCAGCCAAGTTTACGCACTAGCGGTTGACAATGAGCAGTTCTTC.

The chain joins TRBV20-1 to TRBJ2-3; TRBD2 matches at 8 bases. V lost 5 bases, J lost 2 bases, and 12 bases stayed unmatched. The CDR3 runs 16 residues. CDR1 and CDR2 from the germline V gene are DFQATT and SNEGSKA (reference sequence). The chain's CDR3 is CSARTSLAAPTDTQYF. The DNA for the CDR3 is TGCAGTGCTCGAACCTCACTAGCGGCCCCCACAGATACGCAGTATTTT.

The chain joins TRBV7-6 to TRBJ2-5; 9 nucleotides match TRBD2. The germline V gene has CDR1 SGHVS and CDR2 FNYEAQ. The CDR3 is 16 residues long. Germline trimming cut 2 bases from V and 2 bases from J; bases unmatched to any gene: 6. The CDR3 DNA reads TGTGCCAGCAGCTTAAAGCTAGCGGGGATTCAAGAGACCCAGTACTTC. It yields the protein CASSLKLAGIQETQYF. Drawing the rest from reference TRBV7-6 and TRBJ2-5, the complete variable domain is GAGVSQSPRYKVTKRGQDVALRCDPISGHVSLYWYRQALGQGPEFLTYFNYEAQQDKSGLPNDRFSAERPEGSISTLTIQRTEQRDSAMYRCASSLKLAGIQETQYFGPGTRLLVL.

The chain links TRBV23-1 to TRBJ2-7, with 9 bases identical to TRBD1. TRBV23-1 is known as an ORF, though its function is uncertain. V shed 4 bases, J shed 7 bases, and the junction held 14 bases outside the gene matches. The CDR3 consists of 16 residues. The CDR3 loop is CASSPYRGLRMWEQYF. The CDR3, as DNA: TGCGCCAGCAGTCCCTACAGGGGGCTTCGGATGTGGGAGCAGTACTTC.

This clonotype appeared a few times. Germline and junction disagree at one end, which may indicate a read error. This chain connects TRBV3-1 to TRBJ2-4; D possibly matches TRBD1 or TRBD2 (5 bases each). CDR3 length: 17 amino acids. CDR1 and CDR2 (germline): LGHDT, YNNKEL (reference sequence). The CDR3 DNA sequence: TGTGCCTGCAGCCAAGAACCGGGACCGCTAGCCAAAAACATTCAGTACTTC. Protein sequence: CACSQEPGPLAKNIQYF.

This clonotype was seen repeatedly, ten times or more. The V and J genes are TRBV7-6 and TRBJ1-2; perhaps TRBD1 as D (5 bases). Deletions cut 6 bases from V and 8 bases from J, with 13 bases between. The CDR3 runs to 12 residues. Germline CDR1 and CDR2: SGHVS and FNYEAQ. CDR3 residues: CASSNRLSGYTF. The CDR3 coding sequence is TGTGCCAGCAGTAACAGGTTATCAGGCTACACCTTC.

This clonotype was seen ten or more times. The chain is built from TRBV6-5 and TRBJ2-1, with D perhaps matching TRBD2 (6 bases). The CDR3 is made up of 14 amino acids. Per the germline V gene, CDR1 is MNHEY and CDR2 is SVGAGI. The V end lost 4 bases, the J end lost 4 bases, and 11 bases lay between the germline ends. CDR3 sequence reads: CASSSGTSYNEQFF. The CDR3 DNA reads TGTGCCAGCAGTTCCGGGACTTCGTACAATGAGCAGTTCTTC.

This clonotype has a handful of counts. J is TRBJ1-2 and V is TRBV19; tentative D call: TRBD1 (5 bases). Deletions cut 6 bases from V and 7 bases from J, with 9 bases between. Germline CDR1 is LNHDA and CDR2 is SQIVND (reference sequence). CDR3 length: 11 amino acids. CDR3 nucleotides: TGTGCCAGTAGGGGGGGAGCTGGCTACACCTTC. It yields the protein CASRGGAGYTF.

This clonotype appeared many times. This chain links TRBV27 with TRBJ2-5; 8 positions agree with TRBD2. The CDR3 length is 18 residues. CDR1 and CDR2 from the germline V gene are MNHEY and SMNVEV (reference sequence). Trimming cost V 1 base and J 2 bases; bases outside gene matches: 12. CDR3 sequence reads: CASSLWGGTSGLQETQYF. CDR3 nucleotide sequence: TGTGCCAGCAGTTTATGGGGGGGAACTAGCGGACTACAAGAGACCCAGTACTTC.

This clonotype came up a few times. The rearrangement uses TRBV12-3 or TRBV12-4 and TRBJ2-3; D may match TRBD1 or TRBD2 (5 bases each). The CDR3 spans 16 residues. Deletions cut 3 bases from V and 2 bases from J, with 15 bases between. CDR3 sequence: CASSFGVGESTDTQYF. Here the CDR3 DNA reads TGTGCCAGCAGTTTCGGTGTGGGGGAGTCCACAGATACGCAGTATTTT.

At least ten counts were recorded for this clonotype. J is TRBJ2-2 and V is TRBV5-6; possible D gene TRBD2, 5 bases. V was trimmed by 0 bases and J by 4 bases, leaving 10 bases between them. Germline values: CDR1 SGHDT, CDR2 YYEEEE. The CDR3 consists of 15 residues. As DNA, the CDR3 is TGTGCCAGCAGCTTGGACATGGCGGGCACCGGGGAGCTGTTTTTT. Its translation: CASSLDMAGTGELFF.

The chain has TRBV7-3 and TRBJ2-2; TRBD2 aligns across 9 bases. With 2 bases clipped from V and 6 bases from J, the junction kept 10 bases outside the gene matches. This CDR3 is 17 amino acids long. Germline CDR1 reads SGHTA; CDR2 reads FQGTGA. For the CDR3, the DNA is TGTGCCAGCAGCTTATCCGATGGCGGGAGGGTTTCCGGGGAGCTGTTTTTT. This gives the protein CASSLSDGGRVSGELFF.

This clonotype occurred many times. This rearrangement joins TRBV11-2 to TRBJ2-1; possible D gene TRBD1, 8 bases. CDR1 SGHAT and CDR2 FQNNGV come from the germline V gene. The germline V and J ends were trimmed by 5 bases and 3 bases, with 17 bases remaining between them. This CDR3 contains 16 residues. CDR3: CASSRSSGTGYNEQFF. The CDR3 nucleotides read TGTGCCAGCAGCCGATCGAGCGGGACAGGCTACAATGAGCAGTTCTTC.

This clonotype was seen ten or more times. This chain joins TRBV25-1 and TRBJ2-7; D is unclear. The germline V and J ends were trimmed by 8 bases and 4 bases, with 21 bases remaining between them. The CDR3 extends over 15 amino acids. Germline assignment: CDR1 MGHDK and CDR2 SYGVNS. CDR3 DNA sequence: TGTGCCAGCGGAAGTAGTATAGGAGCCACTTACGAGCAGTACTTC. Residues: CASGSSIGATYEQYF.